This T cell receptor (beta chain) was sequenced in a study of post-analysis software for immune sequencing data. Study-wide points: Same-batch samples co-clustered strongly by F measure. Among multiple sclerosis patients, normalized Chao1 diversity was significantly below that of controls. With TRBV5-6, TRBV5-1 and TRBV20-1 included, about five TRBV segments were more frequent in patients than in controls.

Germline V lookup: CDR1 SEHNR, CDR2 FQNEAQ (reference sequence). The CDR3 loop spans 17 amino acids. V was cut by 0 bases and J by 0 bases, with 9 bases left in between. This clonotype was seen a handful of times. The antigen remains unidentified. TCR beta cDNA libraries included unique molecular identifiers. Hundreds of thousands of cDNA molecules came from 1 to 10 million T cells. TCRdb re-called the PCR reads through MiXCR, storing one row per CDR3 protein. This table has approximately 570,000 distinct CDR3 sequences, roughly 47% appearing once. The receptor's source is a girl aged 5-17 years with multiple sclerosis. The J gene is TRBJ2-6, the V gene TRBV7-9; D not certain. Material: blood. The CDR3: CASSLARGNSGANVLTF. The CDR3 region has the DNA TGTGCCAGCAGCTTAGCTCGCGGCAACTCTGGGGCCAACGTCCTGACTTTC.